Each of the 3 T cell receptor beta chains below was sequenced from the same sample in a study of T cell clones after liver transplantation. TCRdb keeps only in-frame clones here, not all; method: immunoSEQ multiplex PCR. The sample has tens of thousands of clones; 80% to 85% are singletons. The sequences come from CD4+ T cells from blood, collected almost 47 months after liver transplant. The receptors originated from a human patient who received a liver transplant. Some T cells may arise from the graft donor.

The CDR3 DNA sequence: TGTGCCAGCAGCGGCGGAGTCGGCGTAGACGGGACCCAGTACTTC. Encoded protein: CASSGGVGVDGTQYF. V gene TRBV9 combines with J gene TRBJ2-5, with D unresolved. CDR3 length: 15 residues. The V end lost 3 bases, the J end lost 7 bases, and 19 bases lay between the germline ends. CDR1 is SGDLS, CDR2 YYNGEE, per germline.

V gene TRBV7-2 combines with J gene TRBJ2-1, with D tentatively TRBD1 (6 bases). This CDR3 contains 13 residues. Germline loops: CDR1 SGHTA, CDR2 FQGNSA. V shed 2 bases and J shed 7 bases, with 9 bases lying between them. CDR3: CASSLQGLNEQFF. Written as DNA, the CDR3 is TGTGCCAGCAGCTTACAGGGGTTGAATGAGCAGTTCTTC. Drawing the rest from reference TRBV7-2 and TRBJ2-1, the complete variable domain is GAGVSQSPSNKVTEKGKDVELRCDPISGHTALYWYRQSLGQGLEFLIYFQGNSAPDKSGLPSDRFSAERTGGSVSTLTIQRTQQEDSAVYLCASSLQGLNEQFFGPGTRLTVL.

The chain recombines TRBV11-2 with TRBJ2-1; TRBD2 matches 11 bases. The CDR3 has 17 amino acids. Trimming took 5 bases from V and 0 from J; bases not matched to a gene: 6. The germline gives CDR1 SGHAT, CDR2 FQNNGV. CDR3 sequence (DNA): TGTGCCAGCAGCGCCCTAGCGGGGGGCAGCTCCTACAATGAGCAGTTCTTC. Translating it yields CASSALAGGSSYNEQFF.